This T cell receptor (beta chain) was retrieved from a study of cytomegalovirus exposure and HLA in healthy donors. Study-level background: The platform used for the 120 or so validation repertoires matched that of the roughly 670 first-cohort repertoires, a later analysis reported.

Regarding the study as a whole: Altogether, 164 TCR beta chains were recorded as cytomegalovirus-associated. Many donors shared some public TCRs, even though most TCR sequences were rare.

The ends were cut back, 0 bases at V and 0 bases at J, with 14 bases in the middle. Germline CDR1 reads SGHDN; CDR2 reads FVKESK. The CDR3 is 18 residues long. The approximately 120-subject validation cohort, separate from the 666-subject first cohort, included the donors. With respect to this clone: Its target is unknown.

The protocol was immunoSEQ multiplex PCR, while the TCRdb copy is restricted to in-frame clones and leaves out a portion. The sample holds 200,000 or so clones; over 80% are singletons and the top ten take roughly 1%. The rearrangement joins TRBV14 to TRBJ2-2; D call uncertain. This receptor was obtained from a woman aged 18-35 years in good health and CMV-seronegative. Sample: PBMCs. CDR3 DNA sequence: TGTGCCAGCAGCCAAGAGATAGTCACCTATCCGAACACCGGGGAGCTGTTTTTT. This codes for CASSQEIVTYPNTGELFF.